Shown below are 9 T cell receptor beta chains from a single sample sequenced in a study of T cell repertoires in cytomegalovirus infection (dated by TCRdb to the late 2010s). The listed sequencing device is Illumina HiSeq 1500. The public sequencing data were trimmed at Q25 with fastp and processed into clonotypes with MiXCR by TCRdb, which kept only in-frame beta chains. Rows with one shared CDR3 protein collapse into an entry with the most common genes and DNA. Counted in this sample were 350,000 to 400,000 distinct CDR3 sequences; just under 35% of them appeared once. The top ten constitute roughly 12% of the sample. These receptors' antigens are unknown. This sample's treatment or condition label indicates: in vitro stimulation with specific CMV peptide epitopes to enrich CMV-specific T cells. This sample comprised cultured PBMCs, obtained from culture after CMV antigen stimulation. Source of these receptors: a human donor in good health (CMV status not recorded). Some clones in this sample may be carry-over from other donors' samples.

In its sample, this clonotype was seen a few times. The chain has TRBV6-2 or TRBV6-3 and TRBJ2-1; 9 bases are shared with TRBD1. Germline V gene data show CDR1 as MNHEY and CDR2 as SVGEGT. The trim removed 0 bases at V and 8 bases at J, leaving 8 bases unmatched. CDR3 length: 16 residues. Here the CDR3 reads CASSYSPGQGGDEQFF. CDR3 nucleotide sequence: TGTGCCAGCAGTTACTCTCCGGGACAGGGTGGCGATGAGCAGTTCTTC.

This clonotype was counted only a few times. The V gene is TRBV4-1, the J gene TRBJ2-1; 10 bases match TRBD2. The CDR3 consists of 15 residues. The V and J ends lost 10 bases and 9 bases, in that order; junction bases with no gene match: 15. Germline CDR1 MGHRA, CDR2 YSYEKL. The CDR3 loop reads CATAGTSGIFTEQFF. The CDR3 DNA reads TGCGCCACCGCCGGTACTAGCGGGATTTTTACTGAGCAGTTCTTC.

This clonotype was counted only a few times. The CDR3 DNA is TGTGCCAGCAGCTTCCTTGAGCAGTTCTTC. This codes for CASSFLEQFF. This chain links TRBV7-4 with TRBJ2-1; D gene uncertain. Trimming removed 3 bases at V and 9 bases at J, with 3 bases between. Germline V CDR1 and CDR2: SGHVT, SQSDAQ. The CDR3 spans 10 residues.

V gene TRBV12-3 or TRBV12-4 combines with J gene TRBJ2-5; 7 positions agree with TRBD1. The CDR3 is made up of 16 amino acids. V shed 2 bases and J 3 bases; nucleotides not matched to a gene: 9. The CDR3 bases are TGTGCCAGCAGTTTACTGGTGACAGGGTATAAAGAGACCCAGTACTTC. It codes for CASSLLVTGYKETQYF.

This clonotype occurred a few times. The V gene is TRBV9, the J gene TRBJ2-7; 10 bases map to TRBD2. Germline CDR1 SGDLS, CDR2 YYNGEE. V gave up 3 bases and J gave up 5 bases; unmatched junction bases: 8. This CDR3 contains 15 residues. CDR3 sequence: CASSEGWLAGDEQYF. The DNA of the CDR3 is TGTGCCAGCAGCGAGGGGTGGCTAGCGGGAGACGAGCAGTACTTC. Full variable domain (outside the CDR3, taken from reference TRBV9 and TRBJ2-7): DSGVTQTPKHLITATGQRVTLRCSPRSGDLSVYWYQQSLDQGLQFLIQYYNGEERAKGNILERFSAQQFPDLHSELNLSSLELGDSALYFCASSEGWLAGDEQYFGPGTRLTVT.

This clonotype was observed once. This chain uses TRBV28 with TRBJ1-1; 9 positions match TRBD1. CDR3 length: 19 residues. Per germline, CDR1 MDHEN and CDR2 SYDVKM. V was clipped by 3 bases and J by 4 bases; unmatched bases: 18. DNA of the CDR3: TGTGCCAGCAGTTTGAATTACCGGGACAGGGAAATAACGGCCACTGAAGCTTTCTTT. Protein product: CASSLNYRDREITATEAFF.

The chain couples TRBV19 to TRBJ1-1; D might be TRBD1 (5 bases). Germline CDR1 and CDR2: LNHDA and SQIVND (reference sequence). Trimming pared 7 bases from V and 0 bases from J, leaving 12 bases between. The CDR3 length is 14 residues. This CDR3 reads CASTPGPLNTEAFF. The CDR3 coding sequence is TGTGCCAGTACCCCGGGACCTTTGAACACTGAAGCTTTCTTT.

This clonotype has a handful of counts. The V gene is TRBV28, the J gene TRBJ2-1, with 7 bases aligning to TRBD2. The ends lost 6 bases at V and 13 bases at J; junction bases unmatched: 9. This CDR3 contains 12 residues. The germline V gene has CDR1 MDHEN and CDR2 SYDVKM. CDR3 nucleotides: TGTGCCAGCAGCTTACTAGCGACCGCCCAGTTCTTC. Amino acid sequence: CASSLLATAQFF.

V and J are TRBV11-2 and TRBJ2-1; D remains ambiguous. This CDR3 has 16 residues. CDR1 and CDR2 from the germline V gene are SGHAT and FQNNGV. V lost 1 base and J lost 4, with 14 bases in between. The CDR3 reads CASSLVGNARYNEQFF. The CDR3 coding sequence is TGTGCCAGCAGCTTAGTAGGTAATGCCCGGTACAATGAGCAGTTCTTC.